The rows below give T cell receptor beta chains drawn from one sample of a study of blood T cell repertoires in COVID-19. The repertoire was sequenced with immunoSEQ multiplex PCR; TCRdb's copy has only in-frame clones and lacks some. The repertoire holds 65,000 to 95,000 clones, 89% seen once, with roughly 12% in the top ten. Material for sequencing was peripheral blood. These TCRs come from an older man with active or convalescent COVID-19. CDR3s include the opening cysteine and the closing phenylalanine or tryptophan. A D gene is named only where the DNA matches it firmly. Clone size appears in some rows only: once, few, many, or a class for an expanded clone.

v_call	j_call	d_call	clone_size	cdr3_aa	cdr3_nt
TRBV28	TRBJ1-6	TRBD1	NA	CASSLGQGLKSPLHF	TGTGCCAGCAGTCTGGGACAGGGCCTAAAGTCACCCCTCCACTTT
TRBV5-4	TRBJ1-1	TRBD1	NA	CASSLEQGGYTEAFF	TGTGCCAGCAGCTTGGAGCAGGGGGGTTACACTGAAGCTTTCTTT
TRBV14	TRBJ1-6	NA	NA	CASSPTRYNSPLHF	TGTGCCAGCAGCCCGACAAGATATAATTCACCCCTCCACTTT
TRBV7-2	TRBJ2-2	TRBD2	NA	CASSFGGGTGELFF	TGTGCCAGCAGCTTTGGGGGGGGCACCGGGGAGCTGTTTTTT
TRBV7-8	TRBJ1-1	TRBD1	NA	CASSRGQLNTEAFF	TGTGCCAGCAGCCGGGGACAGTTGAACACTGAAGCTTTCTTT
TRBV24-1	TRBJ2-1	NA	NA	CATSDPAGVPHAPNEQFF	TGTGCCACCAGTGACCCGGCCGGGGTCCCCCATGCTCCCAATGAGCAGTTCTTC
TRBV5-6	TRBJ1-2	TRBD1	NA	CASSLVGQVYGYTF	TGTGCCAGCAGCCTAGTGGGACAGGTCTATGGCTACACCTTC
TRBV5-1	TRBJ2-2	TRBD2	NA	CASIAGAAPVSTGELFF	TGCGCCAGCATAGCGGGGGCCGCCCCCGTTAGCACCGGGGAGCTGTTTTTT
TRBV3-1/TRBV3-2	TRBJ1-2	NA	NA	CASTPTLPNYGYTF	TGTGCCAGCACGCCGACACTGCCTAACTATGGCTACACCTTC
TRBV6-5	TRBJ2-2	TRBD1	NA	CASSWTGANTGELFF	TGTGCCAGCAGTTGGACAGGGGCTAATACCGGGGAGCTGTTTTTT
TRBV5-4	TRBJ1-2	NA	NA	CASSYYSVRGYTF	TGTGCCAGCAGCTACTATAGCGTCCGTGGCTACACCTTC
TRBV29-1	TRBJ2-3	TRBD2	NA	CSVLRGGAGDTQYF	TGCAGCGTCTTACGCGGGGGGGCCGGAGATACGCAGTATTTT
TRBV28	TRBJ1-6	NA	once	CASKLGGNSPLHF	TGTGCCAGCAAGTTGGGGGGAAATTCACCCCTCCACTTT